This T cell receptor beta chain was recovered during a study of cytomegalovirus exposure and HLA in healthy donors. Points on this clone: Its antigen is as yet unknown. The same CDR3 is also encoded by other DNA sequences in this sample.

The PCR made use of 60 Vbeta and 13 Jbeta primers. Only in-frame clones appear in the TCRdb table, and some are missing; sequencing was by immunoSEQ multiplex PCR. Among 250,000 to 350,000 clones, 86% were seen once, and the ten largest hold 3.5% to 4.5%. CDR1 is SGHTA and CDR2 is FQGTGA in the germline V gene. V was cut by 2 bases and J by 3 bases, with 7 bases left in between. The CDR3 contains 13 residues. General observations from the study: In vitro data verified a few CMV-associated chains as specific for CMV antigens.

The TCR was taken from a man aged 35 to 55 in good health and CMV-seropositive. This chain joins TRBV7-3 and TRBJ1-1; maybe TRBD1 (5 bases). Material: PBMCs. The CDR3 sequence: CASSLRGDTEAFF. The CDR3, as DNA: TGTGCCAGCAGCTTACGGGGGGACACTGAAGCTTTCTTT.